The 10 T cell receptor beta chains in this list originate from one sample, sequenced in a study of blood T cells in healthy people across ages (dated by TCRdb to between 2015 and 2017). Libraries were prepared through 5' RACE. The instrument given in TCRdb is Illumina HiSeq 2500. A second PCR of 7 to 11 cycles was performed with a sample-barcoded 5' primer and a J-beta primer mix. The public reads were quality trimmed at Q25 with fastp and then assembled into clones with MiXCR by TCRdb, keeping productive beta chains. Rows merge per CDR3 protein into single entries with the most common DNA and genes. This sample is represented by 1.5 million to 2 million distinct CDR3 sequences; 49% of them were singletons. The leading ten clones occupy 2.1% of the sample. The specimen sequenced was blood. Receptors originate from a woman aged 40 to 50 in good health.

There are a few counts of this clonotype. The J gene is TRBJ2-6, the V gene TRBV6-1; 7 positions match TRBD1. With V trimmed by 7 bases and J by 4 bases, 13 bases remained unmatched. CDR1 is MNHNS, CDR2 SASEGT, per germline. The CDR3 extends over 17 amino acids. In DNA, the CDR3 is TGTGCCAGCACCTACGGGCGACAGGGACGAGGGGCCAACGTCCTGACTTTC. This encodes CASTYGRQGRGANVLTF.

This clonotype was seen only a few times. A junction end diverges from the germline sequence, so it may reflect a read error. The chain has TRBV13 and TRBJ2-7; D gene uncertain. Looked up from germline, CDR1 is PRHDT and CDR2 is FYEKMQ (reference sequence). The CDR3 sequence is 12 residues long. The CDR3 reads CASRLGFYEQYF. DNA of the CDR3: TGTGCCAGCAGATTAGGATTCTACGAGCAGTACTTC.

The V and J genes are TRBV6-2 or TRBV6-3 and TRBJ2-5; unclear D gene. Between the trimmed V and J ends, which lost 4 bases and 5 bases, there was a span of 14 bases. CDR3 length: 14 amino acids. CDR1 MNHEY and CDR2 SVGEGT come from the germline V gene. CDR3 sequence: CASSSRRALETQYF. The CDR3 bases are TGTGCCAGCAGTTCCCGACGGGCCCTTGAGACCCAGTACTTC.

V and J are TRBV18 and TRBJ1-1; D is possibly TRBD1 (5 bases). Germline values: CDR1 KGHSH, CDR2 LQKENI. The length of the CDR3 is 16 residues. Trimming left V 2 bases short and J 2 bases short, with 15 bases between. CDR3 sequence: CASSPSGPGPNTEAFF. CDR3 in DNA: TGTGCCAGCTCACCATCCGGTCCGGGACCCAACACTGAAGCTTTCTTT.

This clonotype has just a few counts. The V call is TRBV4-1, the J call TRBJ2-1, with 7 nucleotides matching TRBD1. CDR1 and CDR2 (germline): MGHRA, YSYEKL. V trimming: 4 bases; J trimming: 2 bases; junction bases outside the gene matches: 5. CDR3 length: 15 residues. The CDR3 is CASSPGQVPYNEQFF. CDR3 sequence (DNA): TGCGCCAGCAGCCCTGGACAGGTGCCCTACAATGAGCAGTTCTTC.

CDR3 bases: TGCAGTGCTAGGCTTGCTGGTGGGGGGCACACAGATACGCAGTATTTT. It specifies CSARLAGGGHTDTQYF. J is TRBJ2-3 and V is TRBV20-1; either TRBD1 or TRBD2 may fit D (6 bases each). V lost 3 bases to trimming and J lost 2 bases, with 18 bases between them. Germline CDR1 is DFQATT and CDR2 is SNEGSKA (reference sequence). This CDR3 has 16 residues.

This chain joins TRBV20-1 and TRBJ2-4, with 7 nucleotides matching TRBD2. The V segment lost 0 bases and the J segment 1 base; nucleotides outside the gene matches: 3. Germline CDR1 is DFQATT and CDR2 is SNEGSKA (reference sequence). The CDR3 length is 15 residues. The CDR3 bases are TGCAGTGCTAGAGACAGCGGGGCGGCCAAAAACATTCAGTACTTC. It encodes CSARDSGAAKNIQYF.

In this sample, this clonotype turned up a few times. The V gene is TRBV3-1, the J gene TRBJ2-4, with 8 positions matching TRBD2. The end of the DNA aligns better with TRBJ2-7, so the J call may be wrong. Germline CDR1 reads LGHDT; CDR2 reads YNNKEL (reference sequence). CDR3 length: 15 amino acids. CDR3 coding DNA: TGTGCCAGCAGACCCACGGGAGGGGGTCATTACGAGCAGTACTTC. Residues: CASRPTGGGHYEQYF.

The chain joins TRBV7-8 to TRBJ2-7, with 9 positions matching TRBD1. The CDR3 is made up of 16 amino acids. V shed 4 bases, J shed 0 bases, and the junction held 7 bases outside the gene matches. Germline V gene lookup returns CDR1 SGHVS and CDR2 FQNEAQ. The CDR3 nucleotides read TGTGCCAGCAGCTACTTCGGGACAGGGAGCTCCTACGAGCAGTACTTC. Translation gives CASSYFGTGSSYEQYF.

The V call is TRBV6-2 or TRBV6-3, the J call TRBJ2-1, with 7 bases aligning to TRBD1. V shed 8 bases, J shed 0 bases, and the junction held 10 bases outside the gene matches. CDR3 length: 16 amino acids. Germline V gene data show CDR1 as MNHEY and CDR2 as SVGEGT. The CDR3 DNA reads TGTGCCAGCCGCACCGAGGGGGCGGTCTCCTACAATGAGCAGTTCTTC. Protein: CASRTEGAVSYNEQFF.